Listed below are T cell receptor beta chains from one sample, sequenced in a study of shared clonotypes between healthy human individuals. Data came from immunoSEQ multiplex PCR; TCRdb stores just in-frame clones and leaves some out. The sample has nearly 1,000,000 clones, over 60% seen once. The sequenced sample was memory CD4+ T cells sorted from blood. These receptors originate from a man aged 18 to 29 in good health. Each CDR3 is given with its conserved first and last residue. A D gene is named only where the DNA matches it firmly. The size field is filled for only some rows; it gives once, few, many or a size class.

TRBV5-4	16	TRBJ1-1	NA	NA	TGTGCCAGCAGCTTGGGTGCGGGGCGGTATGGCACTGAAGCTTTCTTT	CASSLGAGRYGTEAFF
TRBV30	13	TRBJ2-7	NA	NA	TGTGCCTGCCGAATCGGGGGAACCTACGAGCAGTACTTC	CACRIGGTYEQYF
TRBV7-9	14	TRBJ2-1	NA	NA	TGTGCCAGCAGCTTACTCTTTCTTGGGAATGAGCAGTTCTTC	CASSLLFLGNEQFF
TRBV11-2	15	TRBJ2-7	TRBD2	NA	TGTGCCAGCAGGGCTTGGGCTAGCGGGAGTTACGAGCAGTACTTC	CASRAWASGSYEQYF
TRBV7-2	14	TRBJ2-3	TRBD1	once	TGTGCCAGCAGCCCGACAGGGAACACAGATACGCAGTATTTT	CASSPTGNTDTQYF
TRBV5-4	14	TRBJ2-5	TRBD2	NA	TGTGCCAGCAGCCGGGGAGCGGGAGGAGAGACCCAGTACTTC	CASSRGAGGETQYF
TRBV28	15	TRBJ2-1	NA	NA	TGTGCCAGCAGTTCCGGGGGAGCCGCTTACAATGAGCAGTTCTTC	CASSSGGAAYNEQFF
TRBV5-1	15	TRBJ2-6	NA	NA	TGCGCCAGCAGCTTGGTGAGCTCTGGGGCCAACGTCCTGACTTTC	CASSLVSSGANVLTF
TRBV5-1	15	TRBJ2-7	TRBD2	NA	TGCGCCAGCAGCTTCAGCGGGAGGGCATCCTACGAGCAGTACTTC	CASSFSGRASYEQYF
TRBV11-2	14	TRBJ1-2	NA	NA	TGTGCCAGCAGCTTAGTCTTGGGGCGCACTTCAAACACCTTC	CASSLVLGRTSNTF
TRBV6-6	16	TRBJ2-1	TRBD2	NA	TGTGCCAGCAGTACCTCGCGGGGAGGGACCTACAATGAGCAGTTCTTC	CASSTSRGGTYNEQFF
TRBV27	16	TRBJ2-4	NA	once	TGTGCCAGCAGACAAAGACAGTCTCGGACCAAAAACATTCAGTACTTC	CASRQRQSRTKNIQYF
TRBV9	16	TRBJ1-2	NA	NA	TGTGCCAGCAGCGTAGGGGCCGCAACCGTCGGCTATGGCTACACCTTC	CASSVGAATVGYGYTF
TRBV5-4	14	TRBJ2-1	TRBD2	once	TGTGCCACAAGACTAGCGGGAGCCTACAATGAGCAGTTCTTC	CATRLAGAYNEQFF
TRBV5-1	15	TRBJ1-1	TRBD1	NA	TGCGCCAGCAGCCCGGGGACAGGGGAGAACACTGAAGCTTTCTTT	CASSPGTGENTEAFF
TRBV10-3	14	TRBJ1-2	TRBD1	NA	TGTGCCATCAGTTGGGACAGGGGAAGAGATGGCTACACCTTC	CAISWDRGRDGYTF
TRBV2	15	TRBJ1-1	NA	NA	TGTGCCAGCAGTGCCCGGGAACTGGGGGACACTGAAGCTTTCTTT	CASSARELGDTEAFF
TRBV29-1	13	TRBJ2-7	NA	NA	TGCAGCGCAAATGGAGGGAGCCCCTACGAGCAGTACTTC	CSANGGSPYEQYF
TRBV5-1	16	TRBJ2-2	NA	NA	TGCGCCAGCAGCTTGGTTCCAGGGCGGGACACCGGGGAGCTGTTTTTT	CASSLVPGRDTGELFF
TRBV6-6	14	TRBJ1-5	NA	NA	TGTGCCAGCAGCCCCCGGAGTAGCAATCAGCCCCAGCATTTT	CASSPRSSNQPQHF
TRBV28	13	TRBJ1-2	NA	NA	TGTGCCAGCAGTTTAAGGTCAAACTATGGCTACACCTTC	CASSLRSNYGYTF
TRBV15	16	TRBJ2-5	NA	once	TGTGCCACCAGCAGAGATCGCCCCGGGGGTGGGGAGACCCAGTACTTC	CATSRDRPGGGETQYF
TRBV19	13	TRBJ1-1	NA	NA	TGTGCCACTATCAACCACCTGAACACTGAAGCTTTCTTT	CATINHLNTEAFF
TRBV5-1	15	TRBJ1-3	NA	NA	TGCGCCAGCAGTTTAACAGGGTCCGCTGGAAACACCATATATTTT	CASSLTGSAGNTIYF
TRBV27	15	TRBJ1-6	TRBD1	NA	TGTGCCAGCAGTTTGACAGGGGTAGAAAATTCACCCCTCCACTTT	CASSLTGVENSPLHF
TRBV7-9	13	TRBJ2-3	NA	many	TGTGCCAGCAGCTCCCGACTGGCAGATACGCAGTATTTT	CASSSRLADTQYF